The clone carrying this TCR beta chain was seen repeatedly, ten times or more. This sample is part of a study of neurological immune-mediated disorders. CDR3 length: 12 amino acids. Germline V CDR1 and CDR2: SGHRS, YFSETQ. The V and J ends lost 6 bases and 7 bases respectively, with 13 bases between them. Template-switch 5'RACE cDNA synthesis added a 10-nucleotide unique molecular identifier. In every sequencing run, more than 170 million TCR-beta sequences were generated from 15-18 subjects. TCRdb reprocessed the 5' RACE reads with MiXCR, giving one entry per CDR3 protein. The sample holds tens of thousands of distinct CDR3 sequences, roughly 15% seen once.

The chain has TRBV5-1 and TRBJ1-1; D not resolved. Sequencing input: PBMCs. The source is a woman in her forties or fifties with HTLV-1-associated myelopathy (HAM/TSP). CDR3 DNA: TGCGCCAGCAAGCTCGGAAGAGGTGAAGCTTTCTTT. Protein: CASKLGRGEAFF.